The 23 T cell receptor beta chains given below trace back to one sample, sequenced in a study of regulatory T cells in long-lasting Graves disease. Regarding time point: newly diagnosed GD, antithyroid drugs for less than 3 months. PBMC-extracted RNA yielded the TCR library. HTBI primers from iRepertoire and Arm-PCR of CDR3 regions yielded the TCR beta libraries. MiXCR, applied by TCRdb to the multiplex PCR reads, yields one record per CDR3 protein. This table has over 500,000 distinct CDR3 sequences, roughly 15% appearing once. These sequences were also reported in another study, on T cells in Graves' hyperthyroidism and ophthalmopathy.

The sample in question was peripheral blood mononuclear cells (PBMCs), obtained at new diagnosis, from a patient treated with antithyroid drugs. The receptors were sampled from a woman in her 30s with Graves disease.

The rearrangement joins TRBV3-1 to TRBJ2-2; 9 bases agree with TRBD2. The CDR3 length is 12 residues. Trimming took 5 bases from V and 12 from J; bases not matched to a gene: 4. From germline, CDR1 is LGHDT and CDR2 YNNKEL (reference sequence). The CDR3 DNA reads as TGTGCCAGCAGCTCAGCGGGAGGCAAGCTGTTTTTT. Amino acids: CASSSAGGKLFF.

This clonotype was picked up many times. V and J are TRBV11-2 and TRBJ2-5, with TRBD2 matching over 10 bases. Trimming cost V 4 bases and J 5 bases; bases outside gene matches: 7. This CDR3 has 15 amino acids. The germline V gene encodes CDR1 SGHAT and CDR2 FQNNGV. CDR3 DNA: TGTGCCAGCAGCTCGGGACTAGCGATGGGGGAGACCCAGTACTTC. It translates to CASSSGLAMGETQYF. The full variable domain, rest sourced from reference TRBV11-2 and TRBJ2-5, is EAGVAQSPRYKIIEKRQSVAFWCNPISGHATLYWYQQILGQGPKLLIQFQNNGVVDDSQLPKDRFSAERLKGVDSTLKIQPAKLEDSAVYLCASSSGLAMGETQYFGPGTRLLVL.

The chain joins TRBV2 to TRBJ2-3; D might be TRBD1 (6 bases). Germline CDR1 and CDR2: SNHLY and FYNNEI. The CDR3 loop spans 15 amino acids. Trimming shortened V by 3 bases and J by 2 bases, and 12 bases separated the two germline ends. This CDR3 is CASSEEDRVTDTQYF. The CDR3, as DNA: TGTGCCAGCAGTGAGGAGGACAGAGTCACAGATACGCAGTATTTT.

This clonotype appeared a few times. Here the CDR3 reads CASSSGQGNGNTIYF. As DNA, the CDR3 is TGTGCCAGCAGCTCGGGACAGGGGAATGGAAACACCATATATTTT. The V call is TRBV7-2, the J call TRBJ1-3; 10 bases align to TRBD1. The germline V gene has CDR1 SGHTA and CDR2 FQGNSA. This CDR3 is 15 amino acids long. Trimming cost V 4 bases and J 3 bases; bases outside gene matches: 3.

At least ten counts were recorded for this clonotype. The chain carries TRBV5-1 and TRBJ2-7; D might be TRBD2 (5 bases). The V end was cut by 7 bases, the J end by 1 base, with 12 bases between. Looked up from germline, CDR1 is SGHRS and CDR2 is YFSETQ. CDR3 size: 13 residues. CDR3: CASGPEGSYEQYF. The CDR3 coding sequence is TGCGCCAGCGGCCCTGAGGGATCCTACGAGCAGTACTTC. The full variable domain, its missing parts supplied by reference TRBV5-1 and TRBJ2-7, is KAGVTQTPRYLIKTRGQQVTLSCSPISGHRSVSWYQQTPGQGLQFLFEYFSETQRNKGNFPGRFSGRQFSNSRSEMNVSTLELGDSALYLCASGPEGSYEQYFGPGTRLTVT.

The chain combines TRBV19 with TRBJ2-6, with D perhaps matching TRBD2 (5 bases). The CDR3 spans 17 residues. V was trimmed by 10 bases and J by 0 bases, leaving 19 bases between them. Germline V CDR1 and CDR2: LNHDA, SQIVND (reference sequence). This CDR3 is CATKNPAGISGANVLTF. The CDR3 nucleotides read TGTGCCACAAAAAACCCCGCGGGTATCTCTGGGGCCAACGTCCTGACTTTC. The full variable domain, its missing parts supplied by reference TRBV19 and TRBJ2-6, is DGGITQSPKYLFRKEGQNVTLSCEQNLNHDAMYWYRQDPGQGLRLIYYSQIVNDFQKGDIAEGYSVSREKKESFPLTVTSAQKNPTAFYLCATKNPAGISGANVLTFGAGSRLTVL.

This clonotype was observed many times. V and J are TRBV28 and TRBJ1-1, with D uncertain. CDR1 is MDHEN, CDR2 SYDVKM, per germline. The CDR3 length is 15 residues. Trimming pared 5 bases from V and 1 base from J, leaving 14 bases between. The CDR3 DNA follows: TGTGCCAGCAGTCCAAGATATGGAAGGAACACTGAAGCTTTCTTT. This gives the protein CASSPRYGRNTEAFF.

This chain joins TRBV30 and TRBJ1-2, with unresolved D. The germline V and J ends were trimmed by 0 bases and 0 bases, with 11 bases remaining between them. Germline CDR1 reads GTSNPN; CDR2 reads SVGIG (reference sequence). CDR3 length equals 15 residues. DNA of the CDR3: TGTGCCTGGAGTGTAGACCGGTCAGCTAACTATGGCTACACCTTC. Its translation is CAWSVDRSANYGYTF.

The gene calls are TRBV20-1 and TRBJ2-3, with D hard to call. Trimming took off 0 bases at V and 2 bases at J, with 12 bases between the two ends. The CDR3 consists of 15 residues. Germline assignment: CDR1 DFQATT and CDR2 SNEGSKA (reference sequence). The CDR3 DNA reads TGCAGTGCTAGAGATCAACCAGTCCTCACAGATACGCAGTATTTT. It yields the protein CSARDQPVLTDTQYF.

The chain employs TRBV7-8 and TRBJ1-1; D call uncertain. The germline V and J ends were trimmed by 1 base and 5 bases, with 11 bases remaining between them. The germline CDR1 and CDR2 sequences are SGHVS and FQNEAQ. This CDR3 has 14 residues. CDR3 residues: CASSLGPFRTEAFF. CDR3 bases: TGTGCCAGCAGCTTAGGGCCTTTTAGGACTGAAGCTTTCTTT.

This clonotype was seen many times. The chain has TRBV28 and TRBJ2-3; D uncertain. Trimming removed 4 bases at V and 1 base at J, with 9 bases between. This CDR3 comprises 14 residues. The germline CDR1 and CDR2 sequences are MDHEN and SYDVKM. CDR3 residues: CASSYRGGTDTQYF. Here the CDR3 DNA reads TGTGCCAGCAGTTATCGAGGAGGCACAGATACGCAGTATTTT.

This clonotype was detected ten times or more. CDR3 bases: TGTGCCAGCACCCCGGGGGGTGACTCTGGAAACACCATATATTTT. Translating gives CASTPGGDSGNTIYF. J is TRBJ1-3 and V is TRBV28; the D gene is possibly TRBD1 (5 bases). In germline, CDR1 is MDHEN, CDR2 SYDVKM. CDR3 length equals 15 residues. The V end lost 7 bases, the J end lost 0 bases, and 13 bases lay between the germline ends.

This clonotype was counted at least ten times. V and J are TRBV7-2 and TRBJ2-5, with 8 nucleotides matching TRBD1. Germline V gene sequence: CDR1 SGHTA, CDR2 FQGNSA. This CDR3 is built from 15 residues. The trim removed 3 bases at V and 1 base at J, leaving 4 bases unmatched. The CDR3 is CASSFQGAAQETQYF. The CDR3 region has the DNA TGTGCCAGCAGCTTCCAGGGGGCGGCCCAAGAGACCCAGTACTTC.

The genes are TRBV5-1 and TRBJ2-3; tentatively, D is TRBD1 (6 bases). This CDR3 is built from 17 residues. V gave up 0 bases and J gave up 0 bases, with 14 bases separating them. Germline-derived CDR1 and CDR2 are SGHRS and YFSETQ. The CDR3 DNA is TGCGCCAGCAGCTTGGGGATGACAGGAGGTAGCACAGATACGCAGTATTTT. Its protein is CASSLGMTGGSTDTQYF.

The rearrangement joins TRBV30 to TRBJ2-7; 9 positions match TRBD2. The ends lost 2 bases at V and 6 bases at J; junction bases unmatched: 11. This CDR3 spans 15 amino acids. Germline loops: CDR1 GTSNPN, CDR2 SVGIG (reference sequence). The CDR3 region has the DNA TGTGCCTGGAGTCCCGTTAGCGGGAGTTTAGGCGAGCAGTACTTC. Translating gives CAWSPVSGSLGEQYF.

This clonotype was seen at least ten times. The J gene is TRBJ2-1, the V gene TRBV11-2, with D unclear. The CDR3 totals 14 residues. Germline loops: CDR1 SGHAT, CDR2 FQNNGV. Trimming took off 1 base at V and 9 bases at J, with 13 bases between the two ends. The CDR3 loop reads CASSLADLWSEQFF. The CDR3 DNA reads as TGTGCCAGCAGCTTAGCGGATCTCTGGAGTGAGCAGTTCTTC.

To note about this clonotype: This may arise from a read error, as a much more abundant clone is one base away. CDR3 sequence: CASSSPSYSSYEQYF. Here the CDR3 DNA reads TGTGCCAGCAGCTCACCCTCTTATAGCTCCTACGAGCAGTACTTC. The chain recombines TRBV7-2 with TRBJ2-7; no firm D call. CDR1 SGHTA and CDR2 FQGNSA come from the germline V gene. V was clipped by 4 bases and J by 0 bases, with 13 bases between them. The CDR3 is 15 residues long. Together with reference TRBV7-2 and TRBJ2-7, the CDR3 gives the full variable domain: GAGVSQSPSNKVTEKGKDVELRCDPISGHTALYWYRQSLGQGLEFLIYFQGNSAPDKSGLPSDRFSAERTGGSVSTLTIQRTQQEDSAVYLCASSSPSYSSYEQYFGPGTRLTVT.

This clonotype was counted between two and nine times. J is TRBJ2-1 and V is TRBV24-1, with 10 positions matching TRBD2. The CDR3 is 15 amino acids. Germline-derived CDR1 and CDR2 are KGHDR and SFDVKD. Unmatched junction bases numbered 14, after V lost 10 bases and J lost 9 bases. In DNA, the CDR3 is TGTGCCACTAGAGCGGGGGGGGGGCAGGGAATTGAGCAGTTCTTC. Protein product: CATRAGGGQGIEQFF.

This clonotype was counted many times. The rearrangement links TRBV20-1 to TRBJ1-5; D is perhaps TRBD1 (5 bases). Germline loops: CDR1 DFQATT, CDR2 SNEGSKA (reference sequence). V was clipped by 3 bases and J by 4 bases, with 16 bases between them. This CDR3 comprises 15 residues. The CDR3 here is CSASNEGLDNQPQHF. CDR3 DNA sequence: TGCAGTGCTAGTAACGAGGGGCTTGATAATCAGCCCCAGCATTTT.

The chain has TRBV28 and TRBJ1-3; D remains unclear. This CDR3 has 12 residues. Germline V CDR1 and CDR2: MDHEN, SYDVKM. V lost 6 bases and J 4 bases, leaving 7 bases between the germline ends. Written as DNA, the CDR3 is TGTGCCAGCAGAGGCGGCGGAAACACCATATATTTT. Protein product: CASRGGGNTIYF.

The chain couples TRBV6-1 to TRBJ2-7; 9 positions match TRBD1. This CDR3 has 16 residues. The V and J ends lost 3 bases and 2 bases, in that order; junction bases with no gene match: 8. The germline CDR1 and CDR2 sequences are MNHNS and SASEGT. The CDR3 reads CASSDLGTGKTYEQYF. CDR3 sequence (DNA): TGTGCCAGCAGTGACCTGGGGACAGGGAAGACCTACGAGCAGTACTTC.

The rearrangement links TRBV6-1 to TRBJ2-7, with D unresolved. Germline CDR1 reads MNHNS; CDR2 reads SASEGT. This CDR3 spans 12 amino acids. V lost 6 bases, J lost 7 bases, and 13 bases lay in between. The CDR3 DNA is TGTGCCAGCAGCCAATACATAGAAGAGCAGTACTTC. Its protein product is CASSQYIEEQYF.

The chain couples TRBV30 to TRBJ2-7; 10 bases match TRBD2. The V gene's germline CDR1 is GTSNPN and CDR2 SVGIG (reference sequence). Trimming removed 2 bases from V and 5 bases from J; junction bases left unmatched: 12. This CDR3 contains 16 residues. This CDR3 reads CAWSSPKLAGAHEQYF. CDR3 nucleotide sequence: TGTGCCTGGAGTTCTCCGAAGCTAGCGGGGGCCCACGAGCAGTACTTC.